The 10 T cell receptor beta chains in this list originate from one sample, sequenced in a study of cytomegalovirus exposure and HLA in healthy donors. The PCR contained 60 Vbeta and 13 Jbeta primers. Sequenced by immunoSEQ multiplex PCR; TCRdb stores in-frame clones only, minus some. This table holds under 200,000 clones, 65% to 90% found once. The sample comprised PBMCs. The receptors come from a middle-aged man in good health and CMV-seropositive.

This clone was seen a handful of times. The DNA for the CDR3 is TGTGCCAGCTCACGACTGGCCGGGGAGACCCAGTACTTC. It codes for CASSRLAGETQYF. The V and J genes are TRBV18 and TRBJ2-5, with D unresolved. The CDR3 has 13 residues. Trimming shortened V by 4 bases and J by 5 bases, and 11 bases separated the two germline ends. Germline CDR1 is KGHSH and CDR2 is LQKENI.

The chain recombines TRBV28 with TRBJ1-1, with D possibly matching TRBD1 (6 bases). This CDR3 is 14 amino acids long. Trimming cost V 5 bases and J 10 bases, with 20 bases left between them. Germline V lookup: CDR1 MDHEN, CDR2 SYDVKM. This CDR3 is CASSPGQSLARAFF. The CDR3 DNA reads TGTGCCAGCAGTCCAGGACAGTCTCTGGCTAGAGCTTTCTTT.

The chain joins TRBV6-5 to TRBJ1-2; 8 bases match TRBD1. Losses at the gene ends were 2 bases for V and 8 bases for J; bases not matched to a gene: 7. Per germline, CDR1 MNHEY and CDR2 SVGAGI. This CDR3 contains 14 residues. The CDR3: CASSYDRGPRGYTF. The CDR3, as DNA: TGTGCCAGCAGTTACGACAGGGGCCCTAGGGGCTACACCTTC.

The rearrangement uses TRBV29-1 and TRBJ2-5, with 11 bases lining up with TRBD2. There are 15 residues in the CDR3. Germline lookup yields CDR1 SQVTM and CDR2 ANQGSEA. The V gene end was trimmed by 8 bases and the J gene end by 4 bases; junction bases not matched to a gene: 12. The CDR3 region has the DNA TGCAGCTGCCTGGGAGTAGCGGGGGGGCGAGAGACCCAGTACTTC. It translates to CSCLGVAGGRETQYF.

The V gene is TRBV20-1, the J gene TRBJ1-5; D uncertain. The CDR3 contains 11 residues. Germline V gene data show CDR1 as DFQATT and CDR2 as SNEGSKA (reference sequence). Trimming stripped 0 bases from V and 9 bases from J, with 6 bases between. Here the CDR3 reads CSAREIGPQHF. As DNA, the CDR3 is TGCAGTGCTAGAGAAATCGGGCCCCAGCATTTT.

The chain recombines TRBV7-2 with TRBJ2-3, with D possibly matching TRBD2 (6 bases). CDR3 length equals 15 residues. The V end was cut by 2 bases, the J end by 6 bases, with 15 bases between. The germline gives CDR1 SGHTA, CDR2 FQGNSA. In DNA, the CDR3 is TGTGCCAGCAGCTTAATAGGGACTCTCAAGGATACGCAGTATTTT. This translates into CASSLIGTLKDTQYF.

This clone was detected only once. J is TRBJ2-5 and V is TRBV5-4; 10 bases agree with TRBD1. This CDR3 is built from 15 residues. J lost 4 bases, V lost 4 bases, and 7 bases had no gene match. CDR1 is SGHNT, CDR2 YYREEE, per germline (reference sequence). The DNA of the CDR3 is TGTGCCAGCAGCATAGGGGACAGGGGAGGAGAGACCCAGTACTTC. Translating gives CASSIGDRGGETQYF.

The gene calls are TRBV7-2 and TRBJ1-3; D may be TRBD1 (6 bases). The CDR3 spans 15 residues. Germline V gene data show CDR1 as SGHTA and CDR2 as FQGNSA. V shed 1 base and J shed 0 bases, with 7 bases lying between them. The DNA of the CDR3 is TGTGCCAGCAGCTTAGACAGGGCCTCTGGAAACACCATATATTTT. As protein: CASSLDRASGNTIYF. The variable domain in full, with the rest retrieved from reference TRBV7-2 and TRBJ1-3, is GAGVSQSPSNKVTEKGKDVELRCDPISGHTALYWYRQSLGQGLEFLIYFQGNSAPDKSGLPSDRFSAERTGGSVSTLTIQRTQQEDSAVYLCASSLDRASGNTIYFGEGSWLTVV.

V usage is TRBV7-9 and J usage is TRBJ2-7, with D possibly TRBD2 on 5 matching bases. The CDR3 loop spans 13 amino acids. Trimming left V 5 bases short and J 0 bases short, with 8 bases between. Germline loops: CDR1 SEHNR, CDR2 FQNEAQ (reference sequence). The CDR3 coding sequence is TGTGCCAGCAGCCCCCGGGGCTCCTACGAGCAGTACTTC. Protein: CASSPRGSYEQYF.

The chain joins TRBV4-2 to TRBJ1-1; TRBD1 agrees at 11 bases. The CDR3 runs 18 residues. V was pared by 0 bases and J by 5 bases, with 11 bases of the junction left unmatched. From germline, CDR1 is LGHNA and CDR2 YNFKEQ. DNA for the CDR3: TGTGCCAGCAGCCAAGATACACCCGGACAGGGGGCGAGGACTGAAGCTTTCTTT. It codes for CASSQDTPGQGARTEAFF.